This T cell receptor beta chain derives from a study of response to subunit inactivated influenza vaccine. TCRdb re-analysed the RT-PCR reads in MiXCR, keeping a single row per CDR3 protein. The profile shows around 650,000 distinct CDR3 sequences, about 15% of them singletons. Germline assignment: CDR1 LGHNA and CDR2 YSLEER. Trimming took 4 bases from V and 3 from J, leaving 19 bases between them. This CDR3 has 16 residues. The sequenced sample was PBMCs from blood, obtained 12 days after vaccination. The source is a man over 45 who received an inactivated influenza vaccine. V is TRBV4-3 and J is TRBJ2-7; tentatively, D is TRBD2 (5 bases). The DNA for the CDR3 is TGCGCCAGCAGCCGGGTATTAGCACGGGATATCTACGAGCAGTACTTC. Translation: CASSRVLARDIYEQYF.